The 6 T cell receptor beta chains in this list originate from one sample, sequenced in a study of blood T cell repertoires in COVID-19. The method was immunoSEQ multiplex PCR; TCRdb's version includes in-frame clones alone and lacks a portion of them. This table holds roughly 230,000 clones, roughly 80% found once. The sample consisted of peripheral blood. The receptors shown here come from a man aged 50 to 60 with active or convalescent COVID-19.

This sequence joins TRBV15 and TRBJ1-5; possible D gene TRBD1, 5 bases. V lost 1 base and J 1 base, leaving 20 bases between the germline ends. This CDR3 comprises 19 residues. Germline-derived CDR1 and CDR2 are LNHNV and YYDKDF (reference sequence). CDR3 protein: CATSRVAGSRFQSNQPQHF. CDR3 coding DNA: TGTGCCACCAGCAGAGTCGCAGGGTCAAGGTTCCAGAGCAATCAGCCCCAGCATTTT.

This chain uses TRBV2 with TRBJ2-2; possibly TRBD2 for D (7 bases). Germline values: CDR1 SNHLY, CDR2 FYNNEI. This CDR3 spans 16 amino acids. The V end lost 8 bases, the J end lost 4 bases, and 20 bases lay between the germline ends. The CDR3 protein is CASSPLGGGGTGELFF. In DNA form, the CDR3 reads TGTGCCAGCTCACCTCTCGGAGGGGGGGGCACCGGGGAGCTGTTTTTT.

This clone was seen a single time. The gene calls are TRBV6-2 or TRBV6-3 and TRBJ1-6, with a possible D match to TRBD1 (6 bases). Germline V lookup: CDR1 MNHEY, CDR2 SVGEGT. V was clipped by 5 bases and J by 9 bases, with 17 bases between them. CDR3 length equals 15 residues. The CDR3 here is CASSDYTGPVSPLHF. The DNA of the CDR3 is TGTGCCAGCAGTGACTACACAGGGCCAGTTTCACCCCTCCACTTT.

CDR3 in amino acids: CASSEARTGWDEKLFF. CDR3 DNA sequence: TGTGCCAGCAGTGAAGCGAGAACGGGTTGGGATGAAAAACTGTTTTTT. This chain links TRBV2 with TRBJ1-4; D is ambiguous. Trimming shortened V by 0 bases and J by 6 bases, and 14 bases separated the two germline ends. Germline CDR1 and CDR2: SNHLY and FYNNEI. The CDR3 sequence is 16 residues long.

This clone was seen a single time. The chain has TRBV13 and TRBJ1-2; no reliable D call. The V gene's germline CDR1 is PRHDT and CDR2 FYEKMQ (reference sequence). This CDR3 is 16 amino acids long. The ends were cut back, 5 bases at V and 0 bases at J, with 16 bases in the middle. CDR3 DNA sequence: TGTGCCAGCAGCCGCCCCGTGGCAGGAACTAACTATGGCTACACCTTC. Residues: CASSRPVAGTNYGYTF.

V is TRBV18 and J is TRBJ2-1; 7 bases line up with TRBD2. The V segment lost 3 bases and the J segment 3 bases; nucleotides outside the gene matches: 5. The CDR3 contains 15 residues. Looked up from germline, CDR1 is KGHSH and CDR2 is LQKENI. The CDR3 here is CASSPRGINYNEQFF. In nucleotides, the CDR3 is TGTGCCAGCTCACCGCGGGGGATTAACTACAATGAGCAGTTCTTC.